One and the same sample provided the 26 T cell receptor beta chains below, sequenced in a study of vaccination and CD4 T cells after COVID-19. The treatment denotes: roughly 10-day PBMC culture with coronavirus spike peptide pools or control peptides (ViraFEST assay). Sequencing of the DNA from cultured CD4+ T cells was carried out with the Oncomine TCR Beta short-read assay. TCRdb redid the calling of the PCR reads with MiXCR, one entry per CDR3 protein. This table holds some 10,000 distinct CDR3 sequences, around 58% found once. No antigen is known for these receptors. Sequencing was performed on CD4+ T cells from blood, cultured in vitro. All receptors derive from a human donor who had recovered from COVID-19.

This sequence joins TRBV2 and TRBJ1-4, with TRBD1 matching over 9 bases. Germline V gene sequence: CDR1 SNHLY, CDR2 FYNNEI. CDR3 length: 15 amino acids. The J segment lost 8 bases and the V segment lost 4 bases, leaving 8 bases of the junction unmatched. CDR3 bases: TGTGCCAGCAGTGGTTACAGGGGGCAAACGGAAAAACTGTTTTTT. It translates to CASSGYRGQTEKLFF.

This clonotype turned up a few times. The V call is TRBV6-1, the J call TRBJ1-6; D gene ambiguous. The CDR3 runs to 16 residues. Between the trimmed V and J ends, which lost 6 bases and 8 bases, there was a span of 20 bases. Germline V gives CDR1 MNHNS, CDR2 SASEGT. CDR3 in amino acids: CASSTRQELADSPLHF. CDR3 in DNA: TGTGCCAGCAGCACACGTCAGGAATTGGCGGATTCACCCCTCCACTTT.

This clonotype was counted a few times. The genes are TRBV15 and TRBJ1-2; tentative D call: TRBD1 (5 bases). Trimming pared 0 bases from V and 4 bases from J, leaving 9 bases between. CDR3 length: 14 residues. Germline V gene data show CDR1 as LNHNV and CDR2 as YYDKDF (reference sequence). CDR3 coding DNA: TGTGCCACCAGCAGAGATAAAGGGGTCTATGGCTACACCTTC. Translation gives CATSRDKGVYGYTF.

In this sample, this clonotype turned up once. As DNA, the CDR3 is TGTGCCAGCAGCTCCTGGACAGGGGGTATCGATGGCTACACCTTC. Its translation is CASSSWTGGIDGYTF. The J gene is TRBJ1-2, the V gene TRBV11-1; 10 nucleotides align to TRBD1. CDR1 is SGHAT and CDR2 is FQDESV in the germline V gene (reference sequence). V was clipped by 4 bases and J by 6 bases; unmatched bases: 8. The CDR3 loop spans 15 amino acids.

The V and J genes are TRBV10-1 and TRBJ1-2; 7 positions agree with TRBD1. This CDR3 is 13 amino acids long. Germline trimming cut 5 bases from V and 2 bases from J; bases unmatched to any gene: 2. From germline, CDR1 is WNHNN and CDR2 SYGVQD (reference sequence). The CDR3 sequence: CASSKDRNYGYTF. CDR3 DNA sequence: TGCGCCAGCAGTAAGGACAGGAACTATGGCTACACCTTC.

The chain recombines TRBV5-1 with TRBJ2-1, with a possible D match to TRBD1 (6 bases). The CDR3 has 14 residues. V dropped 9 bases and J dropped 7 bases, with 20 bases sitting between them. Per the germline V gene, CDR1 is SGHRS and CDR2 is YFSETQ. CDR3 sequence (DNA): TGCGCCACCAGAGCACAGGGCCTTAATAATGAGCAGTTCTTC. It encodes CATRAQGLNNEQFF. The whole variable domain, filled in from reference TRBV5-1 and TRBJ2-1, reads KAGVTQTPRYLIKTRGQQVTLSCSPISGHRSVSWYQQTPGQGLQFLFEYFSETQRNKGNFPGRFSGRQFSNSRSEMNVSTLELGDSALYLCATRAQGLNNEQFFGPGTRLTVL.

The chain is built from TRBV2 and TRBJ2-2; D possibly corresponds to TRBD1 (6 bases). V was clipped by 6 bases and J by 1 base, with 6 bases between them. Germline V gives CDR1 SNHLY, CDR2 FYNNEI. The CDR3 spans 13 residues. The CDR3 loop reads CASRGQNTGELFF. CDR3 in DNA: TGTGCCAGCAGGGGACAGAACACCGGGGAGCTGTTTTTT.

J is TRBJ2-5 and V is TRBV20-1; TRBD2 is a possible D gene (6 bases). Germline CDR1 DFQATT, CDR2 SNEGSKA (reference sequence). Trimming pared 4 bases from V and 4 bases from J, leaving 16 bases between. The CDR3 is 14 amino acids. The CDR3 loop is CSAIIPGLPETQYF. CDR3 nucleotide sequence: TGCAGTGCTATAATTCCGGGACTGCCAGAGACCCAGTACTTC.

This clonotype was seen a single time. This sequence joins TRBV11-3 and TRBJ1-1; a possible D gene is TRBD1 (6 bases). Trimming cost V 0 bases and J 4 bases, with 6 bases left between them. Per the germline V gene, CDR1 is SGHNT and CDR2 is YENEEA. This CDR3 comprises 13 residues. CDR3 sequence: CASSLEGGTEAFF. The CDR3 DNA is TGTGCCAGCAGCTTAGAAGGGGGCACTGAAGCTTTCTTT.

This rearrangement joins TRBV5-4 to TRBJ1-1; D gene ambiguous. The germline CDR1 and CDR2 sequences are SGHNT and YYREEE (reference sequence). The CDR3 runs 13 residues. V dropped 2 bases and J dropped 3 bases, with 8 bases sitting between them. In DNA form, the CDR3 reads TGTGCCAGCAGCTTATTTAAGGACACTGAAGCTTTCTTT. Its translation is CASSLFKDTEAFF.

J is TRBJ1-1 and V is TRBV20-1; D call uncertain. The CDR3 is 15 residues long. Germline-derived CDR1 and CDR2 are DFQATT and SNEGSKA (reference sequence). Trimming removed 0 bases at V and 1 base at J, with 12 bases between. CDR3 coding DNA: TGCAGTGCTAGAGACCCTGGCCGGGGGAACACTGAAGCTTTCTTT. Amino acids: CSARDPGRGNTEAFF.

The V gene is TRBV28, the J gene TRBJ2-7, with 11 bases lining up with TRBD1. V trimming: 8 bases; J trimming: 5 bases; junction bases outside the gene matches: 8. CDR1 and CDR2 (germline): MDHEN, SYDVKM. The CDR3 extends over 14 amino acids. The CDR3 DNA follows: TGTGCCAGCGTAGCCCGGGACAGGGGGAACGAGCAGTACTTC. It specifies CASVARDRGNEQYF.

This sequence joins TRBV20-1 and TRBJ2-5; weak D call: TRBD1 (7 bases). CDR3 size: 14 residues. Germline V gives CDR1 DFQATT, CDR2 SNEGSKA (reference sequence). Trimming left V 2 bases short and J 4 bases short, with 14 bases between. CDR3 loop: CSARPRQGGETQYF. The CDR3 region has the DNA TGCAGTGCTAGACCCCGACAGGGAGGAGAGACCCAGTACTTC.

This rearrangement joins TRBV6-4 to TRBJ2-2; 8 positions match TRBD2. The germline V gene has CDR1 MRHNA and CDR2 SNTAGT. CDR3 length equals 16 residues. V lost 0 bases, J lost 5 bases, and 5 bases stayed unmatched. CDR3 nucleotides: TGTGCCAGCAGTGACTCGTCCCTAGCGGGTACCGGGGAGCTGTTTTTT. Its translation is CASSDSSLAGTGELFF.

The J gene is TRBJ1-5, the V gene TRBV10-3; no clear D. This CDR3 region has 13 residues. V lost 0 bases, J lost 5 bases, and 5 bases lay in between. Germline V gene data show CDR1 as ENHRY and CDR2 as SYGVKD. The CDR3 spells CAISESGDQPQHF. In nucleotides, the CDR3 is TGTGCCATCAGTGAGTCGGGTGATCAGCCCCAGCATTTT.

The genes are TRBV15 and TRBJ2-5, with TRBD2 identical over 7 bases. The CDR3 is 14 amino acids. In germline, CDR1 is LNHNV, CDR2 YYDKDF (reference sequence). The trim removed 5 bases at V and 5 bases at J, leaving 8 bases unmatched. The CDR3 DNA is TGTGCCACCAGCCACCGAGGCGGGGGTGAGACCCAGTACTTC. It specifies CATSHRGGGETQYF.

This chain connects TRBV5-1 to TRBJ1-6, with D maybe TRBD1 (5 bases). CDR3 length: 19 residues. V lost 2 bases, J lost 4 bases, and 22 bases lay in between. Germline V gene data show CDR1 as SGHRS and CDR2 as YFSETQ. The chain's CDR3 is CASSFQRLTASPYNSPLHF. The CDR3 DNA is TGCGCCAGCAGCTTCCAACGGTTGACAGCGAGTCCTTATAATTCACCCCTCCACTTT. Full variable domain (missing parts from reference TRBV5-1 and TRBJ1-6): KAGVTQTPRYLIKTRGQQVTLSCSPISGHRSVSWYQQTPGQGLQFLFEYFSETQRNKGNFPGRFSGRQFSNSRSEMNVSTLELGDSALYLCASSFQRLTASPYNSPLHFGNGTRLTVT.

This clonotype was seen only a few times. V gene TRBV12-3 or TRBV12-4 combines with J gene TRBJ1-5; possible D gene TRBD1, 5 bases. The CDR3 has 15 residues. V was pared by 3 bases and J by 3 bases, with 12 bases between. CDR3 DNA sequence: TGTGCCAGCAGTTTGGCCGGGACCCCCAATCAGCCCCAGCATTTT. Amino acids: CASSLAGTPNQPQHF.

This clonotype was found a few times. This chain joins TRBV20-1 and TRBJ1-5; 7 bases map to TRBD1. CDR1 and CDR2 from the germline V gene are DFQATT and SNEGSKA (reference sequence). The J segment lost 5 bases and the V segment lost 4 bases, leaving 11 bases of the junction unmatched. The CDR3 is made up of 15 amino acids. DNA of the CDR3: TGCAGTGCTACCCAGGGGGGGTCTTTGGATCAGCCCCAGCATTTT. Its translation is CSATQGGSLDQPQHF.

The J gene is TRBJ1-5, the V gene TRBV28, with D possibly TRBD1 on 5 matching bases. V was cut by 6 bases and J by 0 bases, with 9 bases left in between. The CDR3 is made up of 14 amino acids. Per the germline V gene, CDR1 is MDHEN and CDR2 is SYDVKM. The CDR3 sequence is CASRRDGSNQPQHF. The CDR3 DNA follows: TGTGCCAGCAGAAGGGACGGTAGCAATCAGCCCCAGCATTTT.

This clonotype was detected once. The chain recombines TRBV12-3 or TRBV12-4 with TRBJ2-2; TRBD1 matches 10 bases. V shed 8 bases and J 7 bases; nucleotides not matched to a gene: 4. The CDR3 consists of 13 residues. CDR3 in amino acids: CASRQGADGELFF. CDR3 sequence (DNA): TGTGCCAGCCGACAGGGGGCAGACGGGGAGCTGTTTTTT.

The chain joins TRBV7-9 to TRBJ1-2; TRBD1 aligns across 8 bases. This CDR3 is built from 14 residues. CDR1 and CDR2 from the germline V gene are SEHNR and FQNEAQ (reference sequence). J gave up 8 bases and V 3 bases, and 8 bases lay outside the gene matches. CDR3 residues: CASSFSTGDEGYTF. For the CDR3, the DNA is TGTGCCAGCAGCTTTTCGACAGGGGACGAAGGCTACACCTTC.

The rearrangement joins TRBV4-1 to TRBJ2-3; D gene ambiguous. Germline CDR1 is MGHRA and CDR2 is YSYEKL. The CDR3 extends over 16 amino acids. Trimming left V 6 bases short and J 1 base short, with 17 bases between. The CDR3 sequence is CASRNPDLSGTDTQYF. For the CDR3, the DNA is TGCGCCAGCAGAAACCCGGACCTCTCGGGCACAGATACGCAGTATTTT.

The chain uses TRBV7-9 and TRBJ1-1; 7 nucleotides align to TRBD1. This CDR3 region has 16 residues. Germline V gene data show CDR1 as SEHNR and CDR2 as FQNEAQ (reference sequence). With 2 bases clipped from V and 1 base from J, the junction kept 7 bases outside the gene matches. As DNA, the CDR3 is TGTGCCAGCAGCTTACAGACAGGGTGGTCGAACACTGAAGCTTTCTTT. Encoded protein: CASSLQTGWSNTEAFF.

This rearrangement joins TRBV25-1 to TRBJ2-3; D is perhaps TRBD2 (6 bases). Germline CDR1 and CDR2: MGHDK and SYGVNS. This CDR3 has 18 amino acids. Between the trimmed V and J ends, which lost 4 bases and 0 bases, there was a span of 20 bases. The CDR3 reads CASSGGSGGVASTDTQYF. The DNA for the CDR3 is TGTGCCAGCAGTGGGGGATCGGGCGGGGTTGCTAGCACAGATACGCAGTATTTT.

This chain uses TRBV11-2 with TRBJ2-3; D is unclear. The CDR3 has 14 amino acids. Trimming took 0 bases from V and 6 from J, leaving 10 bases between them. Germline values: CDR1 SGHAT, CDR2 FQNNGV. CDR3 protein: CASSLEWASDTQYF. The CDR3 region has the DNA TGTGCCAGCAGCTTAGAGTGGGCTTCGGATACGCAGTATTTT.